This T cell receptor beta chain appears in the sequencing data of a study of shared clonotypes between healthy human individuals. The V gene lost 5 bases and the J gene lost 5 bases, with 10 bases spanning the gap. The germline V gene encodes CDR1 KGHSH and CDR2 LQKENI. This CDR3 has 13 residues. Worth noting for this clone: Its antigen remains unidentified.

Regarding the study as a whole: Generation probabilities were higher for clonotypes shared across all four sorted-subset donors than for unshared ones. Having only a few donors restricted how much genetic and exposure-history diversity was captured.

This was a deep-level run. TCRdb's table, derived via immunoSEQ multiplex PCR, lists solely in-frame clones and lacks some. The sample carries around 2.3 million clones, almost 96% recorded once. Input material: naive CD4+ T cells sorted from blood. Regarding subset: CD45RA+ positively selected. This receptor was identified in a man in his late teens or twenties in good health. The chain links TRBV18 to TRBJ1-5; unclear D gene. The CDR3 sequence: CASSDFIDQPQHF. CDR3 nucleotides: TGTGCCAGCTCAGACTTCATAGATCAGCCCCAGCATTTT.